What follows are 17 T cell receptor beta chains derived from one specimen sequenced in a study of early T cells in non-severe SARS-CoV-2 infection. MiXCR, run by TCRdb on the 5' RACE reads, gives a single entry per CDR3 protein. The sample contains about 110,000 distinct CDR3 sequences, over 10% of which appear only once. The sequencing used whole blood, collected at baseline. The receptors were sampled from an adult who was a healthcare worker with PCR-confirmed SARS-CoV-2 infection or an uninfected control (not recorded which).

The chain couples TRBV7-6 to TRBJ2-3; 8 nucleotides line up with TRBD1. The CDR3 contains 14 residues. V shed 2 bases, J shed 4 bases, and the junction held 2 bases outside the gene matches. Germline V gives CDR1 SGHVS, CDR2 FNYEAQ. The CDR3 DNA reads TGTGCCAGCAGCTTACCAGGGGGCGCAGATACGCAGTATTTT. Translation gives CASSLPGGADTQYF.

The rearrangement uses TRBV27 and TRBJ1-5, with 7 positions matching TRBD1. Looked up from germline, CDR1 is MNHEY and CDR2 is SMNVEV (reference sequence). With 6 bases clipped from V and 1 base from J, the junction kept 6 bases outside the gene matches. The CDR3 runs 15 residues. The DNA of the CDR3 is TGTGCCAGCAGGTCAGGGGGACTAAGCAATCAGCCCCAGCATTTT. This encodes CASRSGGLSNQPQHF.

The chain links TRBV6-5 to TRBJ1-2, with 9 bases that match TRBD1. Per the germline V gene, CDR1 is MNHEY and CDR2 is SVGAGI. CDR3 size: 14 residues. The junction had 2 bases not matched to a gene; V was cut back by 2 bases and J by 4 bases. CDR3 protein: CASSYGQGSYGYTF. The CDR3 coding sequence is TGTGCCAGCAGTTACGGACAGGGGAGCTATGGCTACACCTTC.

The V and J genes are TRBV5-1 and TRBJ1-4; D gene uncertain. Trimming removed 0 bases from V and 4 bases from J, with 7 bases in between. CDR3 length: 14 amino acids. From germline, CDR1 is SGHRS and CDR2 YFSETQ. CDR3 sequence: CASSLEGYNEKLFF. The DNA of the CDR3 is TGCGCCAGCAGCTTGGAAGGATATAATGAAAAACTGTTTTTT.

The V gene is TRBV7-9, the J gene TRBJ1-5, with D hard to call. Trimming took off 1 base at V and 8 bases at J, with 21 bases between the two ends. The CDR3 contains 17 residues. In germline, CDR1 is SEHNR, CDR2 FQNEAQ (reference sequence). In nucleotides, the CDR3 is TGTGCCAGCAGCTTAGGGCAAGGAGTGGGTGCTTGGGAGCCCCAGCATTTT. This translates into CASSLGQGVGAWEPQHF.

In this sample, this clonotype turned up a few times. The genes are TRBV12-5 and TRBJ1-1, with D perhaps matching TRBD1 (5 bases). CDR3 size: 15 residues. CDR1 is LGHNT, CDR2 FRNRAP, per germline. V was pared by 2 bases and J by 5 bases, with 15 bases between. CDR3 amino acids: CASGLSAREGTEAFF. CDR3 bases: TGTGCTAGTGGTTTGTCAGCCAGGGAGGGAACTGAAGCTTTCTTT.

This clonotype was found a few times. The gene calls are TRBV6-5 and TRBJ2-3; D call uncertain. V lost 6 bases to trimming and J lost 2 bases, with 6 bases between them. CDR3 length: 12 residues. CDR1 is MNHEY and CDR2 is SVGAGI in the germline V gene. This CDR3 reads CASRSLTDTQYF. Written as DNA, the CDR3 is TGTGCCAGCAGATCCCTCACAGATACGCAGTATTTT.

This clonotype showed up just a few times. J is TRBJ1-2 and V is TRBV9; 9 bases line up with TRBD1. The V gene's germline CDR1 is SGDLS and CDR2 YYNGEE. With 0 bases clipped from V and 4 bases from J, the junction kept 4 bases outside the gene matches. The CDR3 is 15 residues long. The CDR3 nucleotides read TGTGCCAGCAGCGTAGGAGGACAGGGGACCTATGGCTACACCTTC. It translates to CASSVGGQGTYGYTF.

This sequence joins TRBV2 and TRBJ2-7, with no clear D. V gave up 4 bases and J gave up 0 bases, with 10 bases separating them. The CDR3 runs 14 residues. The germline V gene has CDR1 SNHLY and CDR2 FYNNEI. This CDR3 reads CASSAITPSYEQYF. The CDR3 DNA is TGTGCCAGCAGTGCAATTACCCCCTCCTACGAGCAGTACTTC.

This clonotype has only a few counts. The V gene is TRBV11-2, the J gene TRBJ2-1; D not certain. From germline, CDR1 is SGHAT and CDR2 FQNNGV. This CDR3 has 14 amino acids. Trimming removed 3 bases at V and 1 base at J, with 7 bases between. CDR3 nucleotides: TGTGCCAGCAGCTTTCTAGGGTCCTACAATGAGCAGTTCTTC. Its protein is CASSFLGSYNEQFF.

This clonotype has a handful of counts. The chain has TRBV12-3 or TRBV12-4 and TRBJ1-5; the D gene is possibly TRBD1 (5 bases). This CDR3 contains 16 residues. Trimming took 3 bases from V and 5 from J, leaving 17 bases between them. The CDR3 spells CASSLGSARVHQPQHF. The CDR3 DNA is TGTGCCAGCAGTTTGGGTTCGGCCAGGGTGCATCAGCCCCAGCATTTT.

This clonotype was observed a handful of times. The rearrangement joins TRBV5-1 to TRBJ2-7; TRBD1 aligns across 7 bases. This CDR3 is built from 14 residues. V gave up 2 bases and J gave up 2 bases; unmatched junction bases: 4. Germline CDR1 and CDR2: SGHRS and YFSETQ. The CDR3 loop is CASSLSTGAYEQYF. In DNA form, the CDR3 reads TGCGCCAGCAGCTTATCTACAGGGGCCTACGAGCAGTACTTC.

A few counts support this clonotype. This chain links TRBV28 with TRBJ2-7; 7 bases align to TRBD1. Germline V gene lookup returns CDR1 MDHEN and CDR2 SYDVKM. This CDR3 spans 12 amino acids. V gave up 5 bases and J gave up 3 bases; unmatched junction bases: 1. CDR3: CASSTGVYEQYF. CDR3 nucleotides: TGTGCCAGCAGTACAGGGGTCTACGAGCAGTACTTC.

This clonotype appeared a few times. The rearrangement links TRBV3-1 to TRBJ2-1; D is unclear. The V gene lost 4 bases and the J gene lost 0 bases, with 10 bases spanning the gap. The CDR3 loop spans 15 amino acids. CDR1 and CDR2 from the germline V gene are LGHDT and YNNKEL (reference sequence). The CDR3 loop reads CASSPWGSSYNEQFF. The CDR3, as DNA: TGTGCCAGCAGCCCGTGGGGAAGCTCCTACAATGAGCAGTTCTTC.

The V gene is TRBV27, the J gene TRBJ2-2; D is perhaps TRBD1 (6 bases). This CDR3 is 15 amino acids long. The V gene's germline CDR1 is MNHEY and CDR2 SMNVEV (reference sequence). V dropped 4 bases and J dropped 2 bases, with 11 bases sitting between them. CDR3 nucleotides: TGTGCCAGCAGTTACCGGACAGCTAACACCGGGGAGCTGTTTTTT. This translates into CASSYRTANTGELFF.

This clonotype occurred many times. The chain employs TRBV4-1 and TRBJ1-6; D ambiguous. Trimming stripped 4 bases from V and 7 bases from J, with 8 bases between. CDR3 length equals 13 residues. Germline CDR1 is MGHRA and CDR2 is YSYEKL. CDR3 coding DNA: TGCGCCAGCAGCCCGCAACAGAATTCACCCCTCCACTTT. Protein: CASSPQQNSPLHF.

This chain joins TRBV20-1 and TRBJ2-7; D might be TRBD1 or TRBD2, each matching 5 bases. Trimming left V 5 bases short and J 4 bases short, with 21 bases between. This CDR3 contains 15 residues. Germline CDR1 reads DFQATT; CDR2 reads SNEGSKA (reference sequence). The CDR3 sequence: CSAPGRTSTHYEQYF. As DNA, the CDR3 is TGCAGTGCTCCGGGGCGGACATCGACGCATTACGAGCAGTACTTC.